These 28 T cell receptor beta chains share one sample of origin, sequenced in a study of OX40 agonist ivuxolimab in advanced cancers. Clones were sequenced by immunoSEQ multiplex PCR, and TCRdb holds only the in-frame ones, with some missing. The sample comprises tens of thousands of clones, approximately 89% of which are singletons, and about a sixth rests with the top ten. The input for sequencing was CD4+ or CD8+ T cells sorted from blood, taken in a trial of the OX40 agonist ivuxolimab. These receptors were obtained from an adult with an advanced solid tumor such as melanoma, head and neck, liver or kidney cancer.

The CDR3 region is CASSPYNEQFF. The CDR3 region has the DNA TGTGCCAGCAGCCCGTACAATGAGCAGTTCTTC. The chain has TRBV6-6 and TRBJ2-1; D remains unclear. Germline CDR1 reads MNHNY; CDR2 reads SVGAGI (reference sequence). The V end lost 6 bases, the J end lost 4 bases, and 4 bases lay between the germline ends. CDR3 length equals 11 residues.

The rearrangement uses TRBV18 and TRBJ2-7; D possibly corresponds to TRBD2 (5 bases). Per the germline V gene, CDR1 is KGHSH and CDR2 is LQKENI. The CDR3 is 10 residues long. Trimming removed 6 bases from V and 9 bases from J, with 9 bases in between. The CDR3 nucleotides are TGTGCCAGCTCGAGGAGGCCGCAGTACTTC. Residues: CASSRRPQYF.

The chain combines TRBV7-8 with TRBJ1-1; the match to TRBD1 covers 9 bases. CDR3 length equals 17 residues. Germline loops: CDR1 SGHVS, CDR2 FQNEAQ. The V gene end was trimmed by 4 bases and the J gene end by 0 bases; junction bases not matched to a gene: 9. Written as DNA, the CDR3 is TGTGCCAGCAGCTCCCTCGGGACAGGGCTGGTGAACACTGAAGCTTTCTTT. Translation gives CASSSLGTGLVNTEAFF.

The chain recombines TRBV28 with TRBJ2-7; D unresolved. Trimming shortened V by 6 bases and J by 3 bases, and 9 bases separated the two germline ends. The CDR3 runs 12 residues. Germline V CDR1 and CDR2: MDHEN, SYDVKM. CDR3 protein: CASSLVGYEQYF. Here the CDR3 DNA reads TGTGCCAGCAGCCTCGTTGGCTACGAGCAGTACTTC.

The chain joins TRBV7-9 to TRBJ2-1; D is unresolved. The CDR3 extends over 13 amino acids. CDR1 is SEHNR and CDR2 is FQNEAQ in the germline V gene (reference sequence). The V end was cut by 1 base, the J end by 9 bases, with 10 bases between. CDR3 protein: CASSLGSISEQFF. The CDR3 DNA follows: TGTGCCAGCAGCTTAGGGAGCATCAGTGAGCAGTTCTTC.

As regards this clone: Distinct nucleotide sequences in the sample also encode this CDR3. The chain uses TRBV7-3 and TRBJ2-1, with D perhaps TRBD2 (6 bases). Germline V gene data show CDR1 as SGHTA and CDR2 as FQGTGA. With 5 bases removed from V and 0 bases from J, the gap between germline ends came to 14 bases. The CDR3 totals 16 residues. CDR3 sequence reads: CASSPPSASSYNEQFF. In DNA form, the CDR3 reads TGTGCCAGCAGCCCACCTAGCGCCAGCTCCTACAATGAGCAGTTCTTC.

The chain couples TRBV19 to TRBJ2-2; a weak D match, TRBD2 (6 bases). CDR3 length: 15 amino acids. Trimming took 9 bases from V and 0 from J, leaving 14 bases between them. Germline CDR1 LNHDA, CDR2 SQIVND (reference sequence). This CDR3 is CARPPRLANTGELFF. For the CDR3, the DNA is TGTGCCAGACCTCCAAGACTAGCGAACACCGGGGAGCTGTTTTTT. Complete variable domain (other parts from reference TRBV19 and TRBJ2-2): DGGITQSPKYLFRKEGQNVTLSCEQNLNHDAMYWYRQDPGQGLRLIYYSQIVNDFQKGDIAEGYSVSREKKESFPLTVTSAQKNPTAFYLCARPPRLANTGELFFGEGSRLTVL.

This clone showed up just once. The rearrangement joins TRBV4-2 to TRBJ2-5; 11 nucleotides line up with TRBD2. The J call could be wrong; TRBJ2-7 is a better fit for the DNA end. Germline CDR1 reads LGHNA; CDR2 reads YNFKEQ. This CDR3 is 15 amino acids long. The DNA for the CDR3 is TGTGCCAGCAGCCAAGGGACTAGCGGGTCTACCGAGCAGTACTTC. Amino acids: CASSQGTSGSTEQYF.

J is TRBJ2-7 and V is TRBV6-6, with D perhaps TRBD2 (6 bases). The germline CDR1 and CDR2 sequences are MNHNY and SVGAGI (reference sequence). The length of the CDR3 is 13 residues. V was clipped by 7 bases and J by 2 bases, with 12 bases between them. The CDR3 bases are TGTGCCAGCAACCGGGACTCGACCTACGAGCAGTACTTC. This translates into CASNRDSTYEQYF.

The V call is TRBV27, the J call TRBJ2-1; a weak D match, TRBD1 (6 bases). V was clipped by 2 bases and J by 6 bases, with 8 bases between them. The germline V gene encodes CDR1 MNHEY and CDR2 SMNVEV (reference sequence). The CDR3 has 13 amino acids. The CDR3 here is CASSLPGANEQFF. CDR3 DNA sequence: TGTGCCAGCAGTTTACCAGGGGCCAATGAGCAGTTCTTC.

This sequence joins TRBV5-6 and TRBJ2-7; D is uncertain. Germline-derived CDR1 and CDR2 are SGHDT and YYEEEE. The germline V and J ends were trimmed by 0 bases and 2 bases, with 6 bases remaining between them. The CDR3 is 13 residues long. The chain's CDR3 is CASSLGSTYEQYF. The DNA of the CDR3 is TGTGCCAGCAGCTTGGGCAGTACCTACGAGCAGTACTTC.

This chain connects TRBV4-3 to TRBJ2-1; TRBD2 matches 13 bases. Germline V gene lookup returns CDR1 LGHNA and CDR2 YSLEER. The CDR3 length is 17 residues. The V and J ends lost 0 bases and 8 bases, in that order; junction bases with no gene match: 7. In DNA form, the CDR3 reads TGCGCCAGCAGCCAAGATAGGACTAGCGGGAGTCGGGATGAGCAGTTCTTC. This sequence encodes CASSQDRTSGSRDEQFF.

V is TRBV9 and J is TRBJ2-3; 9 bases map to TRBD2. This CDR3 region has 15 residues. Germline V gene data show CDR1 as SGDLS and CDR2 as YYNGEE. With V trimmed by 3 bases and J by 2 bases, 4 bases remained unmatched. CDR3 residues: CASSEGGGDTDTQYF. CDR3 nucleotides: TGTGCCAGCAGCGAGGGCGGGGGGGACACAGATACGCAGTATTTT.

This rearrangement joins TRBV7-9 to TRBJ2-7; D remains ambiguous. The CDR3 runs to 16 residues. Trimming shortened V by 5 bases and J by 4 bases, and 21 bases separated the two germline ends. The germline V gene encodes CDR1 SEHNR and CDR2 FQNEAQ (reference sequence). CDR3 in amino acids: CASSALGDGTKYEQYF. CDR3 in DNA: TGTGCCAGCAGCGCCCTTGGCGACGGTACTAAATACGAGCAGTACTTC.

The chain employs TRBV7-9 and TRBJ2-1, with D tentatively TRBD2 (6 bases). Per the germline V gene, CDR1 is SEHNR and CDR2 is FQNEAQ (reference sequence). The CDR3 extends over 15 amino acids. Trimming stripped 5 bases from V and 5 bases from J, with 16 bases between. CDR3 sequence reads: CASSGAWGRNNEQFF. As DNA, the CDR3 is TGTGCCAGCAGCGGGGCCTGGGGGAGGAACAATGAGCAGTTCTTC.

The chain is built from TRBV5-4 and TRBJ2-1; D not certain. V was trimmed by 4 bases and J by 5 bases, leaving 7 bases between them. Germline V gene sequence: CDR1 SGHNT, CDR2 YYREEE (reference sequence). The CDR3 length is 12 residues. This CDR3 is CASSGKDNEQFF. The CDR3, as DNA: TGTGCCAGCAGCGGGAAAGACAATGAGCAGTTCTTC. The full variable domain, in which reference TRBV5-4 and TRBJ2-1 provide the parts outside the CDR3, is ETGVTQSPTHLIKTRGQQVTLRCSSQSGHNTVSWYQQALGQGPQFIFQYYREEENGRGNFPPRFSGLQFPNYSSELNVNALELDDSALYLCASSGKDNEQFFGPGTRLTVL.

CDR3 sequence reads: CASSFGTATNEKLFF. DNA for the CDR3: TGTGCCAGCAGCTTTGGGACAGCAACTAATGAAAAACTGTTTTTT. This chain connects TRBV7-6 to TRBJ1-4; TRBD1 agrees at 7 bases. CDR1 is SGHVS, CDR2 FNYEAQ, per germline. There are 15 residues in the CDR3. J was trimmed by 0 bases and V by 3 bases; bases with no gene match: 1.

The chain recombines TRBV9 with TRBJ2-1; unclear D gene. V dropped 2 bases and J dropped 7 bases, with 7 bases sitting between them. Per germline, CDR1 SGDLS and CDR2 YYNGEE. There are 12 residues in the CDR3. The CDR3 bases are TGTGCCAGCAGCGTTGACTCAAATGAGCAGTTCTTC. It is translated as CASSVDSNEQFF.

This clone came up once. The chain employs TRBV19 and TRBJ2-7; D not certain. Germline lookup yields CDR1 LNHDA and CDR2 SQIVND (reference sequence). The length of the CDR3 is 14 residues. Trimming stripped 5 bases from V and 2 bases from J, with 13 bases between. The DNA of the CDR3 is TGTGCCAGTAGTGTCGACCGAGAAGCCTACGAGCAGTACTTC. It yields the protein CASSVDREAYEQYF.

V usage is TRBV29-1 and J usage is TRBJ1-4; D remains ambiguous. The CDR3 length is 14 residues. The germline V gene has CDR1 SQVTM and CDR2 ANQGSEA. V dropped 0 bases and J dropped 8 bases, with 13 bases sitting between them. CDR3 region: CSVEDPDLGEKLFF. CDR3 nucleotides: TGCAGCGTTGAAGACCCGGACCTCGGGGAAAAACTGTTTTTT.

The V and J genes are TRBV28 and TRBJ1-5, with D possibly being TRBD1 (6 bases). Germline assignment: CDR1 MDHEN and CDR2 SYDVKM. Trimming removed 2 bases at V and 7 bases at J, with 12 bases between. The CDR3 is 14 residues long. For the CDR3, the DNA is TGTGCCAGCAGTTTAGGGGCAGGGGACCAGCCCCAGCATTTT. Translation gives CASSLGAGDQPQHF.

The V and J genes are TRBV10-1 and TRBJ2-7, with TRBD2 matching 11 bases. Trimming took 3 bases from V and 0 from J; bases not matched to a gene: 1. This CDR3 has 15 residues. CDR1 and CDR2 from the germline V gene are WNHNN and SYGVQD (reference sequence). The CDR3 spells CASSDTSGSSYEQYF. For the CDR3, the DNA is TGCGCCAGCAGTGATACTAGCGGGAGCTCCTACGAGCAGTACTTC.

Details on this clone: Other DNA sequences in this sample translate to the same CDR3. The V and J genes are TRBV4-2 and TRBJ2-7; D remains ambiguous. Germline V gene lookup returns CDR1 LGHNA and CDR2 YNFKEQ. Trimming took off 0 bases at V and 2 bases at J, with 8 bases between the two ends. The CDR3 runs 14 residues. The chain's CDR3 is CASSQDSPTYEQYF. CDR3 nucleotide sequence: TGTGCCAGCAGCCAAGACTCCCCGACCTACGAGCAGTACTTC.

V usage is TRBV5-6 and J usage is TRBJ2-1; the D gene is possibly TRBD1 (5 bases). Trimming cost V 1 base and J 5 bases, with 10 bases left between them. The germline V gene encodes CDR1 SGHDT and CDR2 YYEEEE. This CDR3 region has 14 residues. CDR3 coding DNA: TGTGCCAGCAGCTTGTTTCTAGGGGACAATGAGCAGTTCTTC. As protein: CASSLFLGDNEQFF.

The chain joins TRBV2 to TRBJ1-2; no clear D. The CDR3 covers 12 residues. CDR1 is SNHLY and CDR2 is FYNNEI in the germline V gene. The V end lost 7 bases, the J end lost 8 bases, and 14 bases lay between the germline ends. The CDR3 nucleotides read TGTGCCAGCATGCTTGGTGAACTAGGCTACACCTTC. It is translated as CASMLGELGYTF.

This clone appeared a single time. The rearrangement uses TRBV18 and TRBJ2-3; unclear D gene. This CDR3 spans 13 amino acids. V lost 3 bases, J lost 2 bases, and 6 bases lay in between. The germline CDR1 and CDR2 sequences are KGHSH and LQKENI. For the CDR3, the DNA is TGTGCCAGCTCACCTGGATTCACAGATACGCAGTATTTT. Translation gives CASSPGFTDTQYF. Full variable domain (outside the CDR3, taken from reference TRBV18 and TRBJ2-3): NAGVMQNPRHLVRRRGQEARLRCSPMKGHSHVYWYRQLPEEGLKFMVYLQKENIIDESGMPKERFSAEFPKEGPSILRIQQVVRGDSAAYFCASSPGFTDTQYFGPGTRLTVL.

V and J are TRBV10-3 and TRBJ2-7, with D uncertain. Germline values: CDR1 ENHRY, CDR2 SYGVKD. The V gene lost 2 bases and the J gene lost 6 bases, with 11 bases spanning the gap. This CDR3 has 13 amino acids. CDR3 nucleotide sequence: TGTGCCATCAGTGAGCCACAGCTCGGCGAGCAGTACTTC. Translating it yields CAISEPQLGEQYF.

The V gene is TRBV11-2, the J gene TRBJ1-4; D is undetermined. Germline loops: CDR1 SGHAT, CDR2 FQNNGV. This CDR3 has 15 amino acids. Trimming cost V 2 bases and J 0 bases, with 7 bases left between them. CDR3 in DNA: TGTGCCAGCAGCTTAACGGCCGCAACTAATGAAAAACTGTTTTTT. Translation: CASSLTAATNEKLFF.